Listed here are 10 T cell receptor beta chains from one sample, sequenced in a study of blood T cell repertoires in COVID-19. Data came from immunoSEQ multiplex PCR; TCRdb stores just in-frame clones and leaves some out. The sample lists more than 250,000 clones; 85% to 90% were seen once. The sequenced sample consisted of PBMCs or T cells enriched from blood (not recorded which). The receptors were gathered from a woman in her late teens or twenties who had recovered from COVID-19.

The V call is TRBV21-1, the J call TRBJ1-4; the DNA was not compared with TRBD1, the D call given in the table. TRBV21-1 is flagged as a pseudogene. The CDR3 length is 16 residues. CDR3 nucleotide sequence: TGTGCCAGCACCAAAATCCCCCGACAGGGAAGAGAAAAACTGTTTTTT. It translates to CASTKIPRQGREKLFF.

J is TRBJ1-4 and V is TRBV19, with D maybe TRBD1 (5 bases). The CDR3 length is 13 residues. With 3 bases removed from V and 7 bases from J, the gap between germline ends came to 9 bases. Per germline, CDR1 LNHDA and CDR2 SQIVND (reference sequence). In DNA, the CDR3 is TGTGCCAGTAGTATTTCAGGGATTGAAAAACTGTTTTTT. Amino acids: CASSISGIEKLFF.

The chain joins TRBV24-1 to TRBJ1-1, with TRBD1 identical over 8 bases. Germline V gives CDR1 KGHDR, CDR2 SFDVKD. With 4 bases clipped from V and 3 bases from J, the junction kept 6 bases outside the gene matches. This CDR3 contains 15 residues. CDR3 sequence: CATSETTGGDTEAFF. The CDR3 DNA reads TGTGCCACCAGTGAAACCACAGGGGGGGACACTGAAGCTTTCTTT.

The chain is built from TRBV5-1 and TRBJ1-1; 7 bases align to TRBD1. CDR3 size: 15 residues. The germline V gene has CDR1 SGHRS and CDR2 YFSETQ. The V and J ends lost 7 bases and 0 bases, in that order; junction bases with no gene match: 9. CDR3 DNA sequence: TGCGCCAGCTACGGACAGGATCTGATGAACACTGAAGCTTTCTTT. Protein: CASYGQDLMNTEAFF.

J is TRBJ1-1 and V is TRBV5-1; the D is unclear. The CDR3 extends over 17 amino acids. Germline CDR1 and CDR2: SGHRS and YFSETQ. Trimming shortened V by 4 bases and J by 0 bases, and 19 bases separated the two germline ends. CDR3 loop: CASSPLEESIMNTEAFF. CDR3 sequence (DNA): TGCGCCAGCAGCCCCCTCGAGGAGTCGATAATGAACACTGAAGCTTTCTTT. Full variable domain (missing parts from reference TRBV5-1 and TRBJ1-1): KAGVTQTPRYLIKTRGQQVTLSCSPISGHRSVSWYQQTPGQGLQFLFEYFSETQRNKGNFPGRFSGRQFSNSRSEMNVSTLELGDSALYLCASSPLEESIMNTEAFFGQGTRLTVV.

The gene calls are TRBV7-9 and TRBJ2-3; D not resolved. The germline V and J ends were trimmed by 4 bases and 3 bases, with 11 bases remaining between them. Per the germline V gene, CDR1 is SEHNR and CDR2 is FQNEAQ (reference sequence). The CDR3 is 14 amino acids. CDR3 region: CASSSPPATDTQYF. CDR3 in DNA: TGTGCCAGCAGCTCACCCCCCGCGACAGATACGCAGTATTTT.

This clone was observed a few times. This rearrangement joins TRBV2 to TRBJ1-1; D might be TRBD1 (5 bases). Germline lookup yields CDR1 SNHLY and CDR2 FYNNEI. Between the trimmed V and J ends, which lost 3 bases and 3 bases, there was a span of 11 bases. The CDR3 has 14 amino acids. CDR3 loop: CASSEGLSYTEAFF. In nucleotides, the CDR3 is TGTGCCAGCAGTGAGGGACTTTCTTACACTGAAGCTTTCTTT.

This clone was detected only a few times. The junction does not match germline at one end; this may be a read error. The chain carries TRBV5-4 and TRBJ1-1; D is undetermined. This CDR3 spans 12 amino acids. CDR1 and CDR2 from the germline V gene are SGHNT and YYREEE (reference sequence). The CDR3 nucleotides read TGTGCCAGCAGCTCATCAAGCTTAGAGCTAAGATTT. This translates into CASSSSSLELRF.

The rearrangement uses TRBV27 and TRBJ1-1, with D maybe TRBD1 (6 bases). CDR3 length equals 13 residues. Germline lookup yields CDR1 MNHEY and CDR2 SMNVEV (reference sequence). V lost 2 bases, J lost 3 bases, and 7 bases lay in between. DNA of the CDR3: TGTGCCAGCAGTTTAAGGACAGACACTGAAGCTTTCTTT. Translating it yields CASSLRTDTEAFF.

This rearrangement joins TRBV11-2 to TRBJ2-7; D may be TRBD1 (6 bases). Between the trimmed V and J ends, which lost 5 bases and 2 bases, there was a span of 13 bases. Germline lookup yields CDR1 SGHAT and CDR2 FQNNGV. The CDR3 loop spans 14 amino acids. This chain's CDR3 is CASSTSQGTYEQYF. CDR3 bases: TGTGCCAGCAGCACATCTCAGGGGACCTACGAGCAGTACTTC.